The 18 T cell receptor beta chains listed next were all sequenced from one sample in a study of T-cell memory formation after mild COVID-19. Each CDR3 protein gets one entry after TCRdb re-called the 5' RACE reads with MiXCR. The table records about 420,000 distinct CDR3 sequences, roughly a quarter of them present only once. Sequencing used PBMCs or a T cell subset sorted from them (not recorded which). The source of these receptors is an adult woman who had mild COVID-19 (a few samples of this study predate the infection). Cell type and time point are not known.

This clonotype was seen more than once but under ten times. The V gene is TRBV3-1, the J gene TRBJ1-1; D is unclear. Germline V gene data show CDR1 as LGHDT and CDR2 as YNNKEL (reference sequence). This CDR3 contains 13 residues. The ends were cut back, 8 bases at V and 4 bases at J, with 14 bases in the middle. The CDR3, as DNA: TGTGCCAGCGCCAGGAGCGGCGGCACTGAAGCTTTCTTT. Translating it yields CASARSGGTEAFF.

This sequence joins TRBV5-6 and TRBJ2-3; 9 positions agree with TRBD2. CDR1 and CDR2 from the germline V gene are SGHDT and YYEEEE. V was clipped by 4 bases and J by 4 bases; unmatched bases: 13. The length of the CDR3 is 17 residues. The CDR3 loop reads CASSLPGAGGRPDTQYF. In DNA, the CDR3 is TGTGCCAGCAGCCTTCCTGGGGCGGGGGGGCGGCCAGATACGCAGTATTTT.

This chain links TRBV7-6 with TRBJ1-2; weak D call: TRBD1 (6 bases). The CDR3 totals 14 residues. V was trimmed by 5 bases and J by 4 bases, leaving 14 bases between them. Germline lookup yields CDR1 SGHVS and CDR2 FNYEAQ. As DNA, the CDR3 is TGTGCCAGCAGCCCCAGGGACATCTCCTATGGCTACACCTTC. Translating gives CASSPRDISYGYTF.

This clonotype has only a few counts. CDR3 region: CASSVAGNGNTIYF. Here the CDR3 DNA reads TGTGCCAGCAGCGTAGCAGGGAATGGAAACACCATATATTTT. The chain joins TRBV9 to TRBJ1-3, with a tentative D call TRBD1 (5 bases). Germline assignment: CDR1 SGDLS and CDR2 YYNGEE. The CDR3 runs 14 residues. Trimming shortened V by 0 bases and J by 3 bases, and 7 bases separated the two germline ends.

The chain links TRBV7-9 to TRBJ2-7, with D possibly TRBD2 on 5 matching bases. CDR1 SEHNR and CDR2 FQNEAQ come from the germline V gene (reference sequence). This CDR3 contains 15 residues. The V end was cut by 3 bases, the J end by 5 bases, with 17 bases between. Written as DNA, the CDR3 is TGTGCCAGCAGCTTCACGGGGAACCTTCGCGACGAGCAGTACTTC. The encoded protein is CASSFTGNLRDEQYF.

The chain combines TRBV18 with TRBJ2-1; 7 positions match TRBD1. V shed 1 base, J shed 6 bases, and the junction held 6 bases outside the gene matches. Germline V gene lookup returns CDR1 KGHSH and CDR2 LQKENI. CDR3 length: 15 amino acids. DNA for the CDR3: TGTGCCAGCTCACCACAGGGGGCCCGTGGCAATGAGCAGTTCTTC. Its protein product is CASSPQGARGNEQFF. Complete variable domain (other parts from reference TRBV18 and TRBJ2-1): NAGVMQNPRHLVRRRGQEARLRCSPMKGHSHVYWYRQLPEEGLKFMVYLQKENIIDESGMPKERFSAEFPKEGPSILRIQQVVRGDSAAYFCASSPQGARGNEQFFGPGTRLTVL.

This clonotype was recorded at least ten times. The rearrangement joins TRBV5-1 to TRBJ2-7; 9 bases are shared with TRBD2. CDR1 and CDR2 (germline): SGHRS, YFSETQ. The length of the CDR3 is 15 residues. The J segment lost 9 bases and the V segment lost 4 bases, leaving 14 bases of the junction unmatched. In DNA form, the CDR3 reads TGCGCCAGCAGCAGGATAGGGACTAGCCCTCGGGCGCAGTACTTC. Protein sequence: CASSRIGTSPRAQYF.

The V gene is TRBV7-6, the J gene TRBJ2-7; possibly TRBD2 for D (6 bases). The CDR3 contains 16 residues. In germline, CDR1 is SGHVS, CDR2 FNYEAQ. With 5 bases removed from V and 0 bases from J, the gap between germline ends came to 17 bases. The CDR3 is CASSPGRDGSSYEQYF. Here the CDR3 DNA reads TGTGCCAGCAGCCCGGGACGAGACGGGAGCTCCTACGAGCAGTACTTC.

The chain combines TRBV15 with TRBJ2-5; D not certain. The CDR3 spans 15 residues. The germline CDR1 and CDR2 sequences are LNHNV and YYDKDF (reference sequence). Trimming cost V 0 bases and J 1 base, with 9 bases left between them. This CDR3 reads CATSRDQTSQETQYF. The CDR3 region has the DNA TGTGCCACCAGCAGAGATCAAACGAGCCAAGAGACCCAGTACTTC.

The rearrangement links TRBV4-1 to TRBJ1-1; tentatively, D is TRBD1 (6 bases). Germline V lookup: CDR1 MGHRA, CDR2 YSYEKL. The CDR3 spans 12 residues. V was cut by 1 base and J by 8 bases, with 8 bases left in between. The CDR3 reads CASSQAGTEAFF. CDR3 sequence (DNA): TGCGCCAGCAGCCAAGCTGGGACAGAAGCTTTCTTT.

The V call is TRBV5-1, the J call TRBJ2-1, with TRBD1 as a possible D gene (5 bases). The CDR3 covers 13 residues. Germline-derived CDR1 and CDR2 are SGHRS and YFSETQ. The ends were cut back, 2 bases at V and 5 bases at J, with 8 bases in the middle. The CDR3 nucleotides read TGCGCCAGCAGCTTACAGGTGAACAATGAGCAGTTCTTC. Amino acids: CASSLQVNNEQFF.

The chain employs TRBV6-5 and TRBJ1-2; D perhaps matches TRBD1 (6 bases). The germline gives CDR1 MNHEY, CDR2 SVGAGI. The germline V and J ends were trimmed by 5 bases and 1 base, with 14 bases remaining between them. The CDR3 extends over 15 amino acids. In DNA, the CDR3 is TGTGCCAGCAGTAAGCCCGGGGGGCTTAACTATGGCTACACCTTC. It translates to CASSKPGGLNYGYTF.

This clonotype was seen more than once but under ten times. The chain combines TRBV12-3 or TRBV12-4 with TRBJ2-2; TRBD2 might be the D (6 bases). CDR3 length equals 16 residues. Trimming cost V 3 bases and J 4 bases, with 15 bases left between them. Here the CDR3 reads CASSLGLAPGTGELFF. The CDR3 bases are TGTGCCAGCAGTTTGGGACTGGCCCCGGGCACCGGGGAGCTGTTTTTT.

There are a few counts of this clonotype. The chain combines TRBV4-2 with TRBJ1-2; D gene ambiguous. Germline lookup yields CDR1 LGHNA and CDR2 YNFKEQ. The CDR3 spans 11 residues. V lost 0 bases to trimming and J lost 6 bases, with 2 bases between them. The CDR3 region has the DNA TGTGCCAGCAGCCAAGATGATGGCTACACCTTC. Translating it yields CASSQDDGYTF.

The J gene is TRBJ2-7, the V gene TRBV12-3 or TRBV12-4; 7 positions agree with TRBD1. The CDR3 extends over 14 amino acids. J lost 3 bases, V lost 3 bases, and 5 bases had no gene match. The chain's CDR3 is CASSFRDRFYEQYF. For the CDR3, the DNA is TGTGCCAGCAGTTTCCGGGACAGATTCTACGAGCAGTACTTC.

The CDR3 region is CASSSRDRGTTGELFF. The CDR3 coding sequence is TGTGCCAGCAGCTCCCGGGACAGGGGCACCACCGGGGAGCTGTTTTTT. The chain recombines TRBV7-9 with TRBJ2-2; 10 positions match TRBD1. Germline lookup yields CDR1 SEHNR and CDR2 FQNEAQ (reference sequence). The CDR3 runs 16 residues. V shed 4 bases and J 4 bases; nucleotides not matched to a gene: 6.

The gene calls are TRBV18 and TRBJ2-3; TRBD2 matches 9 bases. With V trimmed by 0 bases and J by 6 bases, 13 bases remained unmatched. From germline, CDR1 is KGHSH and CDR2 LQKENI. The CDR3 has 18 residues. As DNA, the CDR3 is TGTGCCAGCTCACCACCCCCATGGACTAGCGAGAAATCGGATACGCAGTATTTT. Translation: CASSPPPWTSEKSDTQYF.

The CDR3 coding sequence is TGTGCCAGCAGCCCGACAGGGGGCTACACTGAAGCTTTCTTT. It translates to CASSPTGGYTEAFF. The rearrangement links TRBV7-9 to TRBJ1-1; TRBD1 aligns across 10 bases. J gave up 3 bases and V 5 bases, and 3 bases lay outside the gene matches. The germline gives CDR1 SEHNR, CDR2 FQNEAQ (reference sequence). This CDR3 has 14 residues.